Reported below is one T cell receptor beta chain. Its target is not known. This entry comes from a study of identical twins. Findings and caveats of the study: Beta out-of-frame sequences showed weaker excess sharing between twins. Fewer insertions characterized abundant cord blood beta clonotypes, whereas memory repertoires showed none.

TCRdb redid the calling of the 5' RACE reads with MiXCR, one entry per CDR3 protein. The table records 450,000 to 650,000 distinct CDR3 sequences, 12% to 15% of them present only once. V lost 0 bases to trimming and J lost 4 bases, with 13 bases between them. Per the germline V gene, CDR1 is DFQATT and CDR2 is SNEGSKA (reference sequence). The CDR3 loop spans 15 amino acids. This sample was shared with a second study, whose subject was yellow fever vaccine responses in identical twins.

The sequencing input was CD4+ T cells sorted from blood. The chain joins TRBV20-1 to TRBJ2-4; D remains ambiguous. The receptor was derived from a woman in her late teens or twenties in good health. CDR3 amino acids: CSARDPRAGKNIQYF. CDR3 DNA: TGCAGTGCTAGAGATCCCCGGGCAGGAAAAAACATTCAGTACTTC.